A selection of T cell receptor beta chains follows, all from one sample in a study of cytomegalovirus exposure and HLA in healthy donors. Sequencing was performed with immunoSEQ multiplex PCR; in TCRdb, only in-frame clones are kept and a portion is missing. This sample's table has more than 90,000 clones. Material: PBMCs. The receptors come from a man under 40 in good health and CMV-seronegative. CDR3s include the opening cysteine and the closing phenylalanine or tryptophan. D genes are given only for firm matches.

D gene,J gene,V gene,CDR3 protein,CDR3 DNA
-,TRBJ2-3,TRBV5-6,CASRPYQGRTDTQYF,TGTGCCAGCAGACCTTACCAGGGCCGCACAGATACGCAGTATTTT
-,TRBJ1-2,TRBV2,CARSPGSGSAPLFNYGYTF,TGTGCCAGGAGTCCCGGGTCGGGGTCAGCTCCACTCTTTAACTATGGCTACACCTTC
TRBD2,TRBJ2-3,TRBV27,CASSLAGGFYTQYF,TGTGCCAGCAGTTTAGCGGGGGGGTTTTATACGCAGTATTTT
TRBD1,TRBJ1-6,TRBV2,CASSGQGLDNSPLHF,TGTGCCAGCAGCGGACAGGGGCTTGATAATTCACCCCTCCACTTT
-,TRBJ1-6,TRBV7-2,CASSLEAVDSHSPLHF,TGTGCCAGCAGCTTAGAGGCAGTGGACAGTCATTCACCCCTCCACTTT
TRBD1,TRBJ2-1,TRBV5-1,CASSLVTGDYNEQFF,TGCGCCAGCAGCTTAGTGACAGGGGACTACAATGAGCAGTTCTTC
-,TRBJ1-2,TRBV5-1,CASSLNSGLYGYTF,TGCGCCAGCAGCCTAAACTCTGGACTCTATGGCTACACCTTC
-,TRBJ2-7,TRBV5-6,CASSLEGSPYEQYF,TGTGCCAGCAGCTTGGAGGGGTCTCCCTACGAGCAGTACTTC
-,TRBJ1-2,TRBV5-5,CASSLDPGAGVYTF,TGTGCCAGCAGCTTGGATCCGGGGGCGGGAGTCTACACCTTC
-,TRBJ1-5,TRBV18,CASSPSNRGEYQPQHF,TGTGCCAGCTCACCCTCCAATCGGGGAGAATATCAGCCCCAGCATTTT
TRBD1,TRBJ1-1,TRBV6-5,CASSYGTGVTEAFF,TGTGCCAGCAGTTACGGGACAGGGGTTACTGAAGCTTTCTTT
-,TRBJ1-6,TRBV7-8,CASSASRRESPLHF,TGTGCCAGCAGTGCATCTCGCAGGGAATCACCCCTCCACTTT
TRBD1,TRBJ2-5,TRBV7-6,CASSQGTGKETQYF,TGTGCCAGCAGCCAGGGGACAGGCAAAGAGACCCAGTACTTC
TRBD1,TRBJ1-2,TRBV6-6,CASRGQGPIYGYTF,TGTGCCAGCAGGGGACAGGGACCGATCTATGGCTACACCTTC
-,TRBJ2-1,TRBV5-5,CASSLGVSTSYNEQFF,TGTGCCAGCAGCTTGGGAGTTTCTACCTCCTACAATGAGCAGTTCTTC
-,TRBJ2-2,TRBV7-9,CASSLWTVNTGELFF,TGTGCCAGCAGTTTATGGACTGTGAACACCGGGGAGCTGTTTTTT
-,TRBJ2-5,TRBV19,CASSGGARTDWETQYF,TGTGCCAGTAGTGGAGGGGCGCGAACGGATTGGGAGACCCAGTACTTC
-,TRBJ2-3,TRBV30,CAWSGLATDTQYF,TGTGCCTGGTCCGGGTTGGCCACAGATACGCAGTATTTT
-,TRBJ2-3,TRBV5-1,CASSGEDTQYF,TGCGCCAGCAGCGGAGAAGATACGCAGTATTTT
-,TRBJ1-1,TRBV7-9,CARGEVTEAFF,TGTGCCAGGGGTGAGGTCACTGAAGCTTTCTTT
-,TRBJ2-5,TRBV4-1,CASSPQGSPSETQYF,TGCGCCAGCAGCCCACAGGGATCCCCATCAGAGACCCAGTACTTC
TRBD1,TRBJ2-5,TRBV29-1,CSVDGTGAFPALETQYF,TGCAGCGTAGACGGGACAGGGGCTTTCCCTGCTTTGGAGACCCAGTACTTC
TRBD1,TRBJ1-1,TRBV2,CASGGQPNTEAFF,TGTGCCAGTGGGGGACAGCCTAACACTGAAGCTTTCTTT
-,TRBJ1-1,TRBV6-5,CASSATPDTEAFF,TGTGCCAGCAGTGCGACACCCGACACTGAAGCTTTCTTT
TRBD2,TRBJ2-3,TRBV18,CASSPISTSGGATDTQYF,TGTGCCAGCTCACCAATCTCGACTAGCGGGGGGGCAACAGATACGCAGTATTTT
-,TRBJ1-6,TRBV6-4,CASSDSAGTGSPLHF,TGTGCCAGCAGTGACTCGGCAGGAACGGGGTCACCCCTCCACTTT
TRBD1,TRBJ2-2,TRBV2,CASSRDRGLPGELFF,TGTGCCAGCAGTCGGGACAGGGGGCTTCCCGGGGAGCTGTTTTTT
-,TRBJ2-1,TRBV11-1,CASSLALRADNEQFF,TGTGCCAGCAGCTTAGCGTTGAGGGCGGACAATGAGCAGTTCTTC
TRBD1,TRBJ1-1,TRBV4-1,CASSLYSTGDTEAFF,TGCGCCAGCAGCCTTTATTCGACAGGGGATACTGAAGCTTTCTTT
TRBD2,TRBJ2-5,TRBV4-3,CASSQGLAGDWGQETQYF,TGCGCCAGCAGCCAGGGACTAGCGGGGGACTGGGGCCAAGAGACCCAGTACTTC
-,TRBJ2-3,TRBV6-1,CASRRQGGLNTQYF,TGTGCCAGCAGACGACAGGGCGGACTAAATACGCAGTATTTT
-,TRBJ1-5,TRBV15,CATSRDLPVSNQPQHF,TGTGCCACCAGCAGAGATTTGCCAGTTAGCAATCAGCCCCAGCATTTT
-,TRBJ2-7,TRBV6-6,CASSYSDSAYEQYF,TGTGCCAGCAGTTACTCCGACAGTGCCTACGAGCAGTACTTC
TRBD1,TRBJ2-7,TRBV5-1,CASSSTAGQGGEQYF,TGCGCCAGCAGCTCGACGGCGGGACAGGGAGGCGAGCAGTACTTC
-,TRBJ1-4,TRBV4-3,CASSQDLGAVGEKLFF,TGCGCCAGCAGCCAAGATCTTGGGGCAGTTGGTGAAAAACTGTTTTTT
TRBD1,TRBJ2-1,TRBV4-1,CASAFWQGESNEQFF,TGCGCCAGCGCTTTCTGGCAGGGGGAAAGCAATGAGCAGTTCTTC
TRBD1,TRBJ1-4,TRBV4-3,CASSHAPGQALFF,TGCGCCAGCAGCCACGCTCCAGGACAGGCACTGTTTTTT